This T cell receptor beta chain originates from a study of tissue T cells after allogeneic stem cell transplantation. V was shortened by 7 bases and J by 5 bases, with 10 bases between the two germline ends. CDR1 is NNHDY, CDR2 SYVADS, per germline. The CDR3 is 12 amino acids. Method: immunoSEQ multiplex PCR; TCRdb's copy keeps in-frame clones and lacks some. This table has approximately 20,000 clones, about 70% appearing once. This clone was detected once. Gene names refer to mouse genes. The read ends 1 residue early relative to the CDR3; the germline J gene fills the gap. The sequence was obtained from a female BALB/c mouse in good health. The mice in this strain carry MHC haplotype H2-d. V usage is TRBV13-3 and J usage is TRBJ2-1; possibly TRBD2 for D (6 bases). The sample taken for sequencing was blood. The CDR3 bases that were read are TGTGCCAGCCTGGGACTAAATGCTGAGCAGTTC. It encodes CASLGLNAEQF. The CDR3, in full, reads CASLGLNAEQFF.